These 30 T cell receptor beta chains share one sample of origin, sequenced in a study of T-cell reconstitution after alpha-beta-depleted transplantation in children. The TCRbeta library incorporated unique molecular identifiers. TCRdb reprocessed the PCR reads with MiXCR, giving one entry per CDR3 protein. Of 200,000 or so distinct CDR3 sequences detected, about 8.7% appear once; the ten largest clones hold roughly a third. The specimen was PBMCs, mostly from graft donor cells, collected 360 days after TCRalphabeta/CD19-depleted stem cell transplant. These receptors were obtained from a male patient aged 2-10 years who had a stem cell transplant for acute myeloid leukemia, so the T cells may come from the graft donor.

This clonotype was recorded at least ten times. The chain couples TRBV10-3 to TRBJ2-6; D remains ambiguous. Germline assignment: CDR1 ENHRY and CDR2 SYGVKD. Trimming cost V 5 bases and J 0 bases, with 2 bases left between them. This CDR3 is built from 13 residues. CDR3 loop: CAISISGANVLTF. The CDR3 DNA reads TGTGCCATCAGTATCTCTGGGGCCAACGTCCTGACTTTC.

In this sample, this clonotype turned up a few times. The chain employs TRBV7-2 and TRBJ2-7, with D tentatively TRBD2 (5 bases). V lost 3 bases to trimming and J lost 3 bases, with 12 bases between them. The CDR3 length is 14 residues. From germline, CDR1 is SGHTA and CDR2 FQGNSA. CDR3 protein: CASSLGDGGYEQYF. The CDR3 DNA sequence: TGTGCCAGCAGCTTGGGAGACGGTGGCTACGAGCAGTACTTC.

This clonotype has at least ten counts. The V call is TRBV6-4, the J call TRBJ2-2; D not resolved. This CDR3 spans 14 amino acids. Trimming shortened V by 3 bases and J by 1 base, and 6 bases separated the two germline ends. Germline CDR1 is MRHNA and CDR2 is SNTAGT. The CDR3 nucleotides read TGTGCCAGCAGTGAGGATCTGAACACCGGGGAGCTGTTTTTT. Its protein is CASSEDLNTGELFF.

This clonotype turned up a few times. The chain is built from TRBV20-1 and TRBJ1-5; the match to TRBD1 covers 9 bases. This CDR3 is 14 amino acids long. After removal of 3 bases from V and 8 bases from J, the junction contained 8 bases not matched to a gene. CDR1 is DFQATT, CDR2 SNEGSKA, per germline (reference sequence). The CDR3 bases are TGCAGTGCTAGCCGCGGGACAGGGCCAAAGCCCCAGCATTTT. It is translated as CSASRGTGPKPQHF.

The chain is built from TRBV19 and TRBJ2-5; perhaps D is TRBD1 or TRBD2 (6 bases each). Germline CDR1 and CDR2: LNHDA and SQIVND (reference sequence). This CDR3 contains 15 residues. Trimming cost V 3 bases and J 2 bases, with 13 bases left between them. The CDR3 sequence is CASSIEGGLQETQYF. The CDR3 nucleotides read TGTGCCAGTAGTATTGAGGGGGGACTTCAAGAGACCCAGTACTTC.

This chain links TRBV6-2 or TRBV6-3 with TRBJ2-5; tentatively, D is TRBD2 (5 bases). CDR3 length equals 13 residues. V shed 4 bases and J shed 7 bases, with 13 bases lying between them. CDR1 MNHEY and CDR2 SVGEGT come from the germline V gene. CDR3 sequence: CASSSGRRGTQYF. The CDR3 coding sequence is TGTGCCAGCAGTTCCGGACGCCGGGGGACCCAGTACTTC.

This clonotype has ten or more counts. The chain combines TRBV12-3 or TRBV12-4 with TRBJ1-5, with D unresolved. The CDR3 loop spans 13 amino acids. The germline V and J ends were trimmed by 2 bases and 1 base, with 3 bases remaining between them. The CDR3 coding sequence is TGTGCCAGCAGTTTAAACAGCAATCAGCCCCAGCATTTT. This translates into CASSLNSNQPQHF.

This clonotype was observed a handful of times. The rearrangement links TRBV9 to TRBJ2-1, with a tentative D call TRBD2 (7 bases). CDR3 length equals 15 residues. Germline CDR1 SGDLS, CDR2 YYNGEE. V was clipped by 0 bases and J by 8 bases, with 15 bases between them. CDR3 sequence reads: CASSVEGGVWDEQFF. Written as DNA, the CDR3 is TGTGCCAGCAGCGTAGAAGGGGGGGTTTGGGATGAGCAGTTCTTC.

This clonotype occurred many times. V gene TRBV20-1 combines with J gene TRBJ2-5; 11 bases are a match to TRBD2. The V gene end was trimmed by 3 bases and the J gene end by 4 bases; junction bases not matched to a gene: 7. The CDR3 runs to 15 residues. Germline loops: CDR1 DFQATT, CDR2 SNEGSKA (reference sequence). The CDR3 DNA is TGCAGTGCTAGTGGAATAGCGGGAGGGCGAGAGACCCAGTACTTC. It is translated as CSASGIAGGRETQYF.

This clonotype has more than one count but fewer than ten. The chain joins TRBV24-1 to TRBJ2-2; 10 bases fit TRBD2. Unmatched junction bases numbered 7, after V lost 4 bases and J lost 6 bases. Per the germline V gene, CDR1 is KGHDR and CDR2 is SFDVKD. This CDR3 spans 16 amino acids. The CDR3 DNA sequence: TGTGCCACCAGTGACGGGTCTCTAGCGGGGGCCGGGGAGCTGTTTTTT. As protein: CATSDGSLAGAGELFF.

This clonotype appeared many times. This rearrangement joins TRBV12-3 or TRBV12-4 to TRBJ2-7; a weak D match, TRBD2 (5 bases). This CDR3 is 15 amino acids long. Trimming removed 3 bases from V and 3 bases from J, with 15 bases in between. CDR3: CASSLSTTLFYEQYF. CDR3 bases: TGTGCCAGCAGTTTGTCGACTACCTTGTTCTACGAGCAGTACTTC.

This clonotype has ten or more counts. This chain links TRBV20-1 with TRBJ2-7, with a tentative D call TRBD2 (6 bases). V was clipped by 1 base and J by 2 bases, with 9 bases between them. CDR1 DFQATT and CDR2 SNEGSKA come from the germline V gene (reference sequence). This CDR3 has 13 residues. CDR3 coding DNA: TGCAGTGCTAGAGTCGGCGGGGCCTACGAGCAGTACTTC. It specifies CSARVGGAYEQYF.

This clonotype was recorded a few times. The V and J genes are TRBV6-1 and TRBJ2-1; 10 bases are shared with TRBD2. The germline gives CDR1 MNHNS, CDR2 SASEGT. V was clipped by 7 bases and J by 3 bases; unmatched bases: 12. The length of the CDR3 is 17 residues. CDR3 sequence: CASNQRTSGSLYNEQFF. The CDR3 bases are TGTGCCAGCAACCAAAGGACTAGCGGCTCTCTCTACAATGAGCAGTTCTTC.

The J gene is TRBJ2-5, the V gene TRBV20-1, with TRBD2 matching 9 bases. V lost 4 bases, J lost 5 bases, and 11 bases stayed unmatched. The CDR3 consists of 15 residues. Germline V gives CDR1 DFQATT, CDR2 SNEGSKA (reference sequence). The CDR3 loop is CSATGAGLAEETQYF. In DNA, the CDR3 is TGCAGTGCTACGGGGGCGGGACTAGCAGAGGAGACCCAGTACTTC.

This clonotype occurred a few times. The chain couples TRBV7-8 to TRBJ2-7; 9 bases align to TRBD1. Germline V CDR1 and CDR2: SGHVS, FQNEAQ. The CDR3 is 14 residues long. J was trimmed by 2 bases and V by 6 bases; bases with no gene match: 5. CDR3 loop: CASRERTGAYEQYF. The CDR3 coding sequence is TGTGCCAGCAGAGAAAGGACAGGGGCCTACGAGCAGTACTTC.

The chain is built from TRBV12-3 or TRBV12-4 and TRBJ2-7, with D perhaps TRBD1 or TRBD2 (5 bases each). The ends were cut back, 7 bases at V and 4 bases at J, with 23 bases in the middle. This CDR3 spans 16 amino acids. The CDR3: CASNNSPWGTLYEQYV. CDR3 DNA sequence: TGTGCCAGCAATAACTCCCCCTGGGGGACCTTGTACGAGCAGTACGTC.

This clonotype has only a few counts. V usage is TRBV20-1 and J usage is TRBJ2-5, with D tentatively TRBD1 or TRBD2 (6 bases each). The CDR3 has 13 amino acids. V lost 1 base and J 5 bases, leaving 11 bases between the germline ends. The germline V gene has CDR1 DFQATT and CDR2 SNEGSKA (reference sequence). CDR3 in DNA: TGCAGTGCTAGAGGCAGGGGAGGCGAGACCCAGTACTTC. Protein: CSARGRGGETQYF.

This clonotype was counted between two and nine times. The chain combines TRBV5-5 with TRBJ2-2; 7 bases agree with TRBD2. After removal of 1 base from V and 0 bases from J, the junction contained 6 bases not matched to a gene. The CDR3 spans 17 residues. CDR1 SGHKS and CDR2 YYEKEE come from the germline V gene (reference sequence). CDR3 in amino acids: CASSLKRSGANTGELFF. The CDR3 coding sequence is TGTGCCAGCAGCTTGAAAAGGAGCGGGGCGAACACCGGGGAGCTGTTTTTT.

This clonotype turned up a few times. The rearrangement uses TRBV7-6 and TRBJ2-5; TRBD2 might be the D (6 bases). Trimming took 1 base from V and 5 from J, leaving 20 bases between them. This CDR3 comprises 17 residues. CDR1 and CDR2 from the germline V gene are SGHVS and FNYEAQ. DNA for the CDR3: TGTGCCAGCAGCTTAGGGATCAACAGATTTGGGAGGGAGACCCAGTACTTC. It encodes CASSLGINRFGRETQYF.

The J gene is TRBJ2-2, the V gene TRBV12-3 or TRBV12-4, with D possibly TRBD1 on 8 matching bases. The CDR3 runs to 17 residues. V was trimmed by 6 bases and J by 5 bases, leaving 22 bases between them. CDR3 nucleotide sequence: TGTGCCAGCAGCTACGGGGGGCAGGGGGCCCGGACCGGGGAGCTGTTTTTT. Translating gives CASSYGGQGARTGELFF.

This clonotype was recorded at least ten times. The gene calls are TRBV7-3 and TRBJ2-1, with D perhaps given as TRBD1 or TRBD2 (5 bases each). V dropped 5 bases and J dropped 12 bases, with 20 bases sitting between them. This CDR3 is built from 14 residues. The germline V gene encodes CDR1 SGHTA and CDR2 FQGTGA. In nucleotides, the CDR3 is TGTGCCAGCAGCCCACAACGGGACGGTCCGTTGCAGTTCTTC. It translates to CASSPQRDGPLQFF.

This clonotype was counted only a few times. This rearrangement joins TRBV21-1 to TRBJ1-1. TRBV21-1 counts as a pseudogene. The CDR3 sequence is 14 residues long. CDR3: CASSRGGRTPEAFF. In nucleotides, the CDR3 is TGTGCCAGCAGCAGAGGGGGAAGGACCCCTGAAGCTTTCTTT.

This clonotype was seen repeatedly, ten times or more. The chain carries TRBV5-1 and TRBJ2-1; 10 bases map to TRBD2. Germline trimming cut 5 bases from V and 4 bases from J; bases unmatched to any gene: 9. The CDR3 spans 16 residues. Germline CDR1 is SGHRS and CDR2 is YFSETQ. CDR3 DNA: TGCGCCAGCAGAGCTCCAACTAGCGGGGTATACAATGAGCAGTTCTTC. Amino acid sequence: CASRAPTSGVYNEQFF. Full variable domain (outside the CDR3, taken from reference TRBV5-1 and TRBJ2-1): KAGVTQTPRYLIKTRGQQVTLSCSPISGHRSVSWYQQTPGQGLQFLFEYFSETQRNKGNFPGRFSGRQFSNSRSEMNVSTLELGDSALYLCASRAPTSGVYNEQFFGPGTRLTVL.

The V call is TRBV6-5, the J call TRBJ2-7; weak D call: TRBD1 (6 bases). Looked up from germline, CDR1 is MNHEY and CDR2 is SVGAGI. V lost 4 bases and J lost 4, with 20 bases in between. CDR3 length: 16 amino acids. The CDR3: CASSCLDRYIWYEQYV. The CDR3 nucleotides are TGTGCCAGCAGTTGCCTAGACAGGTACATTTGGTACGAGCAGTACGTC.

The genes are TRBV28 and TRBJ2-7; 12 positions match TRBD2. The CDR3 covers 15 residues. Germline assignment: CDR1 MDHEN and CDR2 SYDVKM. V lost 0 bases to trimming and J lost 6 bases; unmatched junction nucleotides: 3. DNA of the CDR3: TGTGCCAGCAGTTTATGGACTAGCGGGAGAGGCGAGCAGTACTTC. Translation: CASSLWTSGRGEQYF.

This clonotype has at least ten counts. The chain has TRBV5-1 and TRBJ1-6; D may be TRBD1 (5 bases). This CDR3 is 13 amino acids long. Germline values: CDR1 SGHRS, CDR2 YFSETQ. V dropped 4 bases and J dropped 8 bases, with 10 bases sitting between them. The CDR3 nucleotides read TGCGCCAGCAGCCCTACGGGGGATTCACCCCTCCACTTT. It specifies CASSPTGDSPLHF.

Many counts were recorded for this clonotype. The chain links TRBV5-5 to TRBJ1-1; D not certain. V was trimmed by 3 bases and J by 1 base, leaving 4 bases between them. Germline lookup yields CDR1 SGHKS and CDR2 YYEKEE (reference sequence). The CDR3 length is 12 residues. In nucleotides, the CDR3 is TGTGCCAGCAGCTATCGGAACACTGAAGCTTTCTTT. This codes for CASSYRNTEAFF.

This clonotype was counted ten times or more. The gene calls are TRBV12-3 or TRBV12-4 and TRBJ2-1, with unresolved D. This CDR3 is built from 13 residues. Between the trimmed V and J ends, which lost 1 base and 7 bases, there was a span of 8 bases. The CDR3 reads CASSLGRINEQFF. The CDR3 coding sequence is TGTGCCAGCAGTTTAGGGCGAATTAATGAGCAGTTCTTC.

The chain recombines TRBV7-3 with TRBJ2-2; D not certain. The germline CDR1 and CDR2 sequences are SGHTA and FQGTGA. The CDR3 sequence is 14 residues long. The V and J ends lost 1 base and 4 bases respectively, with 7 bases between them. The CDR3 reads CASSLIAGTGELFF. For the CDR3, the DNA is TGTGCCAGCAGCTTAATTGCAGGCACCGGGGAGCTGTTTTTT.

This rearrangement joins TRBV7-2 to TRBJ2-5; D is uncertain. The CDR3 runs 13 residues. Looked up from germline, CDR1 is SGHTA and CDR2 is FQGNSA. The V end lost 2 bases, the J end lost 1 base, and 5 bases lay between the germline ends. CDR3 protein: CASSLTAQETQYF. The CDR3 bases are TGTGCCAGCAGCTTAACTGCCCAAGAGACCCAGTACTTC.